The present TCR beta chain was sequenced within a study of blood T cell repertoires in COVID-19. Study-wide context: Samples representing acute and convalescent COVID-19 were sourced from the United States, Italy and Spain. T cells, B-cell-depleted T cells, or PBMCs provided the cDNA or gDNA that served as material.

In the source study's methods: Reference gene primers were amplified, and this amplification served to estimate nucleated cell counts. Repertoires were generated with immunoSEQ multiplex PCR, while TCRdb's copy carries only in-frame clones and drops some. V, J and clone size derive from that table, while D and trimming were established from the DNA sequence. The data contain about 210,000 clones, about four fifths of them seen just once; the ten biggest clones take up more than 8.5%. Adults between about 18 and 95 years of age took part from approximately 24 US areas. The CDR3 consists of 15 residues. In germline, CDR1 is MNHEY, CDR2 SVGAGI. Trimming pared 6 bases from V and 3 bases from J, leaving 18 bases between.

The TCR originated in a woman in her forties or fifties with acute COVID-19. V usage is TRBV6-5 and J usage is TRBJ2-7, with D perhaps matching TRBD2 (5 bases). The sample comprised PBMCs or T cells enriched from blood (not recorded which). The CDR3 coding sequence is TGTGCCAGCAGCCCCCGCAGCGGTGGAAGCTACGAGCAGTACTTC. Its protein is CASSPRSGGSYEQYF.